This T cell receptor beta chain was retrieved from a study of blood T cell repertoires in COVID-19 (dated by TCRdb to 2018 to 2021). Some background on the complete study: The collaborator samples originated in the United States, Italy and Spain and spanned the acute and convalescent phases of COVID-19. The material from the prospective study consisted of cDNA or gDNA derived from T cells, B-cell-depleted T cells, or PBMCs. Sample metadata almost always included a de-identified subject ID, COVID-19 status, age in years and sex. Where available, HLA class I and class II types were taken from metadata supplied by the sample provider and were not determined by assay-based typing. Deeply sampled blood TCRbeta repertoires from subjects exposed to, actively infected with, or recovered from COVID-19 were included in the dataset. A freely available public database, intended as a resource for researchers studying the immune response to SARS-CoV-2, is where the repertoires were released. The samples were drawn from two sources: the first 160 participants of the ongoing ImmuneRACE study, and over 950 subjects contributed by 6 global collaborators.

Collaborating institutions collected whole blood in K2EDTA tubes following their own protocols. For TCRbeta analysis, collaborator samples were shipped as frozen whole blood, as isolated PBMCs, or as DNA extracted from either sample type. For this clone: What this receptor recognizes is not known. No base-level quality is on record; no much larger clone is a single base apart.

V lost 9 bases and J lost 4 bases; the stretch between them is 14 bases long. CDR1 and CDR2 (SGDLS, YYNGEE) derive from the germline V gene. The CDR3 numbers 14 residues from cysteine through phenylalanine. This entry keeps only the CDR3 DNA: 42 bases, framed from base 1. The immunoSEQ Assay, a bias-controlled multiplex PCR, was used to amplify TCRbeta CDR3 regions from genomic DNA. Processing in the source paper ran as follows. The number of nucleated cells in each sample was estimated by amplification of reference gene primers within the assay. Sequence reads were collapsed and filtered to measure the absolute abundance of every unique TCRbeta CDR3 rearrangement. For each sample, productive Simpson clonality was calculated by taking the square root of Simpson's diversity index across productive rearrangements. Here the immuneACCESS table is served through TCRdb, limited to in-frame sequences with V and J called. Missing clones are a known gap in these copies; in checked studies unresolved V genes cover under half, and the rest lacks a known reason. V and J calls and clone size are as listed in that table; D and trimming were resolved from the DNA. The sample table lists about 110,000 clones, over 65% of them with a count of one. In total, the top ten clones hold around 3.5% of the sample.

Broader findings and caveats from the paper: Clinical and demographic metadata were provided uncurated, with the amount varying by source and participant.

Sequencing was carried out using peripheral blood. The clonotype originates from a woman older than 75 with acute or convalescent COVID-19. Recombination linked TRBV9 to TRBJ1-6, with the D segment identity uncertain. The DNA sequence is as follows: TGTGCCACAGCGTCGGCAGCTTATAATTCACCCCTCCACTTT. It specifies CATASAAYNSPLHF.